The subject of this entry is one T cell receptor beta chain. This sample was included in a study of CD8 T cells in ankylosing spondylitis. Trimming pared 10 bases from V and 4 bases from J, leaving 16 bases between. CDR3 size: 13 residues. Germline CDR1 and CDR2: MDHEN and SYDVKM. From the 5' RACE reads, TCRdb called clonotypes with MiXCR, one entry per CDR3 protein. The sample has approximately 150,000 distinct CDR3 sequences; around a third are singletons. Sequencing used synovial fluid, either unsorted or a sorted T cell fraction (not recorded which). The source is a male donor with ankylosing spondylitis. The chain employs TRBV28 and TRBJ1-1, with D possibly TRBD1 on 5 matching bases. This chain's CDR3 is CATRLHGGTEAFF. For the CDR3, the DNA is TGTGCCACCCGCCTTCACGGGGGCACTGAAGCTTTCTTT. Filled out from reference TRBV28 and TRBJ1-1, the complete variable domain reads DVKVTQSSRYLVKRTGEKVFLECVQDMDHENMFWYRQDPGLGLRLIYFSYDVKMKEKGDIPEGYSVSREKKERFSLILESASTNQTSMYLCATRLHGGTEAFFGQGTRLTVV.